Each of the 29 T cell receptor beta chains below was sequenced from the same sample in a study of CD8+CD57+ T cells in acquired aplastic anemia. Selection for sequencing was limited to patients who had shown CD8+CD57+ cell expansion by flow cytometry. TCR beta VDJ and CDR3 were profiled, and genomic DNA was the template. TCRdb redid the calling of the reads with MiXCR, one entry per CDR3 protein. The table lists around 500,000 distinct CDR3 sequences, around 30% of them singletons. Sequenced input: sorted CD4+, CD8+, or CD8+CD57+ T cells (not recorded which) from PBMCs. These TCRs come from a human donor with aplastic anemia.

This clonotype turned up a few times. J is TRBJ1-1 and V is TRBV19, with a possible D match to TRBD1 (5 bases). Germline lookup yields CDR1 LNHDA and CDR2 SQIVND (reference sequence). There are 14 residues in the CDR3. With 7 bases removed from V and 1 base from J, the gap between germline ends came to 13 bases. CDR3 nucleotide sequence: TGTGCCAGTATTAAACTCGACAGGAACACTGAAGCTTTCTTT. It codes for CASIKLDRNTEAFF.

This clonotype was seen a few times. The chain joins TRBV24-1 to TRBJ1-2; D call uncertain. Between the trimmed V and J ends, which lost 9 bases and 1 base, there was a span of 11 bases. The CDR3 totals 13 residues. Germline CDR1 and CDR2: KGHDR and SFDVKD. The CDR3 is CATFLGYNYGYTF. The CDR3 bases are TGTGCCACCTTTTTGGGATATAACTATGGCTACACCTTC.

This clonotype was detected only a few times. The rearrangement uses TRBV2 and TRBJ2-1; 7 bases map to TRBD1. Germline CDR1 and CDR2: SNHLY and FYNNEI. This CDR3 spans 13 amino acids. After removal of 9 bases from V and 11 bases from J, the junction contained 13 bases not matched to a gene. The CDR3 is CASEPGQTTKQFF. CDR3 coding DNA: TGTGCCAGTGAACCGGGACAGACTACGAAGCAGTTCTTC.

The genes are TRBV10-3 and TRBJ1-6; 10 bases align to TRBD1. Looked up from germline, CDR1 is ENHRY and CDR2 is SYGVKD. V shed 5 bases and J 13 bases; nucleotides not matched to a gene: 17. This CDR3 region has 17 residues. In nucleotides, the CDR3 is TGTGCCATCAGTAAACGACAGGGGGCCGAAATGGGACGCCCCCTCCACTTT. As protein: CAISKRQGAEMGRPLHF.

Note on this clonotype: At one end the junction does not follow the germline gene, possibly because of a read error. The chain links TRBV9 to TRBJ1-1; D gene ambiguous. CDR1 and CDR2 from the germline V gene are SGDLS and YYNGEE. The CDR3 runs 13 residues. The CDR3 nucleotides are TGTGCCAGCGGCGTAGATCGGGGCACTGAAGCTTTCTTT. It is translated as CASGVDRGTEAFF.

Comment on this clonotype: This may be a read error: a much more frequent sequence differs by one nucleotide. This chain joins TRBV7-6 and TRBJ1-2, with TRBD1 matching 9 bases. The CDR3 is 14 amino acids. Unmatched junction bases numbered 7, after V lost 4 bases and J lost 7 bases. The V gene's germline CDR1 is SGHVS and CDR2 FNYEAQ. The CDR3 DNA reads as TGTGCCAGCAGCTCGGGACAGGGAGAAGGTGGCTACACCTTC. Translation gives CASSSGQGEGGYTF.

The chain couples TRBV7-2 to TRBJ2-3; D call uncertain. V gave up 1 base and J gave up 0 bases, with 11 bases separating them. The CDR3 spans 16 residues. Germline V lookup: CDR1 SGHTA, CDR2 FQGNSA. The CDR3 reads CASSLGSAASTDTQYF. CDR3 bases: TGTGCCAGCAGCTTAGGCTCCGCCGCTAGCACAGATACGCAGTATTTT.

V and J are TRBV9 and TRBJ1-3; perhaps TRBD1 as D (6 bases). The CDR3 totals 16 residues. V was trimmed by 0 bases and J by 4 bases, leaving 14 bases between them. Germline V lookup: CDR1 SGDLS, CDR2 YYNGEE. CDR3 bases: TGTGCCAGCAGCGTAGCTGTGGGGGGGCTAGGAAACACCATATATTTT. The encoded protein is CASSVAVGGLGNTIYF.

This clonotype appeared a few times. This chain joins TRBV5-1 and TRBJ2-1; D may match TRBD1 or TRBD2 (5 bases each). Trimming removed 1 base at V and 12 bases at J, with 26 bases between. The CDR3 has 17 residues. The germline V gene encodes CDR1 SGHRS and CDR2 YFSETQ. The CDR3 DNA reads TGCGCCAGCAGCTTGCTTCCCGGGACCAACAAAATTGGGGTGCAGTTCTTC. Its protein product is CASSLLPGTNKIGVQFF.

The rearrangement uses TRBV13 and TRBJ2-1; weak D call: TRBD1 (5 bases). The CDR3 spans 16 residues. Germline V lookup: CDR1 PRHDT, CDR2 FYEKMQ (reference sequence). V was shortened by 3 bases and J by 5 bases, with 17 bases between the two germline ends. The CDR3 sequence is CASSLGPAADNNEQFF. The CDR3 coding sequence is TGTGCCAGCAGCTTGGGGCCCGCGGCCGATAACAATGAGCAGTTCTTC.

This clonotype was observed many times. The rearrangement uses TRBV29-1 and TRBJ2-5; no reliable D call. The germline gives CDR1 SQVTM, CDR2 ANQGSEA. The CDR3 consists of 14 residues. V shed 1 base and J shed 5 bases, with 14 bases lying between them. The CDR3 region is CSVEGPGRRETQYF. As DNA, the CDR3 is TGCAGCGTTGAAGGTCCCGGTAGAAGGGAGACCCAGTACTTC.

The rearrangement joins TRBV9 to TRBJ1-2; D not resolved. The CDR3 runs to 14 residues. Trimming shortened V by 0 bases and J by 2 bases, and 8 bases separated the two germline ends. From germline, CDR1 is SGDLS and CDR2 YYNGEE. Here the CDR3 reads CASSVGQINYGYTF. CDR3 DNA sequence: TGTGCCAGCAGCGTAGGGCAGATCAACTATGGCTACACCTTC.

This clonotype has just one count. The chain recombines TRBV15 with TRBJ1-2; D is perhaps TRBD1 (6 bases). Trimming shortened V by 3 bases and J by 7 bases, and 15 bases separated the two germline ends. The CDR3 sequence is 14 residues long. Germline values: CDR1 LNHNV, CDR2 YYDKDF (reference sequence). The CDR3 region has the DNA TGTGCCACCAGCAGCTTGGGACAAGAACGTGGCTACACCTTC. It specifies CATSSLGQERGYTF. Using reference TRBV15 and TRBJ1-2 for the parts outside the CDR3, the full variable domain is DAMVIQNPRYQVTQFGKPVTLSCSQTLNHNVMYWYQQKSSQAPKLLFHYYDKDFNNEADTPDNFQSRRPNTSFCFLDIRSPGLGDTAMYLCATSSLGQERGYTFGSGTRLTVV.

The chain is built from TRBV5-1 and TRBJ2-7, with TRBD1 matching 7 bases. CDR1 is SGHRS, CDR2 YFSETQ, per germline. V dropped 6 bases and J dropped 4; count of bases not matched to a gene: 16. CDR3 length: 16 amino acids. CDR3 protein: CASNNPRDSASYEQYF. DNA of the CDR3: TGCGCCAGCAACAACCCCCGGGACAGTGCGTCTTACGAGCAGTACTTC.

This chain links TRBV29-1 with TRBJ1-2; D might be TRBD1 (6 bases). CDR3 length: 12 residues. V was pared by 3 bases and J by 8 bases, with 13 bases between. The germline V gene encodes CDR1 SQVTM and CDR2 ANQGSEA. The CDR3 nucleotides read TGCAGCGTTGATGGGGGCTATGGGGGCTACACCTTC. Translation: CSVDGGYGGYTF.

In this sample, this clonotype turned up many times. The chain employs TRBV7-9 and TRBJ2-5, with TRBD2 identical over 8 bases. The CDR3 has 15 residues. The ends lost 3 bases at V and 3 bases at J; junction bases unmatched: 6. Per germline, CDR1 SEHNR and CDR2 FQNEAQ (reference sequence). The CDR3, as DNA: TGTGCCAGCAGCTTGCTACTAGCGGAGAAAGAGACCCAGTACTTC. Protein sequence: CASSLLLAEKETQYF. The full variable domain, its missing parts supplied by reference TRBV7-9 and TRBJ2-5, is DTGVSQNPRHKITKRGQNVTFRCDPISEHNRLYWYRQTLGQGPEFLTYFQNEAQLEKSRLLSDRFSAERPKGSFSTLEIQRTEQGDSAMYLCASSLLLAEKETQYFGPGTRLLVL.

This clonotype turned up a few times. The CDR3 bases are TGTGCCAGCAGTTATCCGGGAGACAGACCTGGGGAGCCCCAGCATTTT. Protein product: CASSYPGDRPGEPQHF. The rearrangement uses TRBV25-1 and TRBJ1-5; weak D call: TRBD1 (5 bases). Germline CDR1 MGHDK, CDR2 SYGVNS. The CDR3 sequence is 16 residues long. V was pared by 5 bases and J by 8 bases, with 22 bases between.

This CDR3 is CASSAVVEGSNEQFF. The CDR3 nucleotides are TGTGCCAGCAGCGCTGTAGTGGAGGGATCCAATGAGCAGTTCTTC. V and J are TRBV9 and TRBJ2-1; TRBD2 is a possible D gene (6 bases). Trimming removed 3 bases from V and 6 bases from J, with 16 bases in between. The CDR3 spans 15 residues. Germline V gives CDR1 SGDLS, CDR2 YYNGEE.

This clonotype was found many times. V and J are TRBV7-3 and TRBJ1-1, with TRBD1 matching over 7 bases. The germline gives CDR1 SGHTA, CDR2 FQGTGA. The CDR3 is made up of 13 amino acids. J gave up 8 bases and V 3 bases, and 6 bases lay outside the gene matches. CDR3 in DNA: TGTGCCAGCAGCTTTGACAGGGCTTCCGAAGCTTTCTTT. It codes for CASSFDRASEAFF.

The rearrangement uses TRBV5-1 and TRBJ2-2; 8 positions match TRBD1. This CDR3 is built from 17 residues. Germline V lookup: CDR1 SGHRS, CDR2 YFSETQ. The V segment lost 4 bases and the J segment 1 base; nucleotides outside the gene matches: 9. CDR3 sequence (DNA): TGCGCCAGCAGCCTTCAACCGGGACAGGAGAACACCGGGGAGCTGTTTTTT. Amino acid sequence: CASSLQPGQENTGELFF.

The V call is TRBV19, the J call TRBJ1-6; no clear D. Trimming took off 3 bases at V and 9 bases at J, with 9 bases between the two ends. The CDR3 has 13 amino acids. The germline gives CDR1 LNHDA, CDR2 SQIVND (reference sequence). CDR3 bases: TGTGCCAGTAGTATTACGGAGGGTTCACCCCTCCACTTT. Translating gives CASSITEGSPLHF.

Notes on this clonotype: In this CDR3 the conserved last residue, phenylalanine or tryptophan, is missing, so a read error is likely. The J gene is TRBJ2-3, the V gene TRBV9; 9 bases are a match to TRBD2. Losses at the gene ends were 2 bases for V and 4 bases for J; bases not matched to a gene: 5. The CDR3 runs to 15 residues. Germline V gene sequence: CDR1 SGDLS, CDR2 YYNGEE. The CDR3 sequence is CASSVRRGGADTQYL. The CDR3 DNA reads TGTGCCAGCAGCGTCCGGCGGGGGGGCGCAGATACGCAGTATCTT.

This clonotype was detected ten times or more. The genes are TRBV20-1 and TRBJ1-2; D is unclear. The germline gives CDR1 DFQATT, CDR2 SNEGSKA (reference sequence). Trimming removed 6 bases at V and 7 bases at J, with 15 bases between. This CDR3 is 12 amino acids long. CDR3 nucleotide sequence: TGCAGTGCCCCCGGGCAGTGGGCTGGCTACACCTTC. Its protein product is CSAPGQWAGYTF.

CDR3 residues: CASSLEGTSGGREQYF. The CDR3 DNA is TGTGCCAGCAGCTTAGAAGGGACTAGCGGGGGGCGGGAGCAGTACTTC. The V and J genes are TRBV7-2 and TRBJ2-7; 15 bases line up with TRBD2. Per germline, CDR1 SGHTA and CDR2 FQGNSA. The CDR3 consists of 16 residues. Germline trimming cut 1 base from V and 7 bases from J; bases unmatched to any gene: 5.

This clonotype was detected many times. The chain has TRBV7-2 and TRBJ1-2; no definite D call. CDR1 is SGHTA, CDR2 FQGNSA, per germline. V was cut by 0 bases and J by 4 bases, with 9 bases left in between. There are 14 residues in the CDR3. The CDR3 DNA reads TGTGCCAGCAGCTTAGCGTCGGCAGCCTATGGCTACACCTTC. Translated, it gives CASSLASAAYGYTF.

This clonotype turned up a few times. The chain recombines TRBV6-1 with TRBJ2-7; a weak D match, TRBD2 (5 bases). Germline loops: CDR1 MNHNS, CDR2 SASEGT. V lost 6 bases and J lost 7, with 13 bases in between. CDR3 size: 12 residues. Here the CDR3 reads CASRRPGREQYF. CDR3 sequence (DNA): TGTGCCAGCAGGAGACCGGGAAGGGAGCAGTACTTC.

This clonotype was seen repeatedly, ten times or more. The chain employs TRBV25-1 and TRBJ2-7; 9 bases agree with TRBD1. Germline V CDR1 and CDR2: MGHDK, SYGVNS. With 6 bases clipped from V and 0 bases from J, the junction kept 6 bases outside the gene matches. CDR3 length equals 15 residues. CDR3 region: CASRNDRGDSYEQYF. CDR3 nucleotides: TGTGCCAGCAGGAACGACAGGGGGGACTCCTACGAGCAGTACTTC.

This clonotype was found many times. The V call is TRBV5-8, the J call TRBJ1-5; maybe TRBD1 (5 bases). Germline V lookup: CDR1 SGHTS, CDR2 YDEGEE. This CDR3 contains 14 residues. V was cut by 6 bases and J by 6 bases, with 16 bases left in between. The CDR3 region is CASTRSGGGQPQHF. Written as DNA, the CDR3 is TGTGCCAGCACCCGGTCGGGGGGAGGTCAGCCCCAGCATTTT.

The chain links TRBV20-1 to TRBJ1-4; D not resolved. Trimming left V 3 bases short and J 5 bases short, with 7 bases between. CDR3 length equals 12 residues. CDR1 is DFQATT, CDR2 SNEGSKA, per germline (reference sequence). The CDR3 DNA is TGCAGTGCTAGTAGGAGCAATGAAAAACTGTTTTTT. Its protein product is CSASRSNEKLFF.